This is a list of T cell receptor beta chains from one sample in a study of blood T cell repertoires in COVID-19. Here immunoSEQ multiplex PCR was the method, and the copy in TCRdb shows in-frame clones only, minus some. This sample has 90,000 or so clones, with about 90% found just once. Sequencing was done on a sample of peripheral blood. The receptors originated from a human donor in a cohort sampled during active COVID-19. The CDR3 runs from the conserved cysteine through the conserved F or W. D genes are given only for firm matches. Part of the rows lack a size; the others show once, few, many or a class for expanded clones.

V gene	J gene	D gene	clone size	CDR3 protein	CDR3 DNA
TRBV6-1	TRBJ2-3	TRBD2	.	CASSGPTRSGGLADTQYF	TGTGCCAGCAGTGGACCAACCCGATCGGGGGGTCTTGCAGATACGCAGTATTTT
TRBV5-1	TRBJ2-3	TRBD2	.	CASSSTSGGDTQYF	TGCGCCAGCAGCTCGACTAGCGGGGGGGATACGCAGTATTTT
TRBV10-3	TRBJ2-7	TRBD1	.	CAISPGGQGVMYEQYF	TGTGCCATCAGCCCAGGCGGCCAGGGGGTGATGTACGAGCAGTACTTC
TRBV5-6	TRBJ2-3	TRBD2	.	CASSFTLAGGTDTQYF	TGTGCCAGCAGCTTTACCCTAGCGGGGGGCACAGATACGCAGTATTTT
TRBV3-1/TRBV3-2	TRBJ1-1	.	.	CASSDRLNTEAFF	TGTGCCAGCAGCGACAGGTTGAACACTGAAGCTTTCTTT
TRBV6-1	TRBJ2-4	TRBD2	.	CASSERLTSGGQGGNIQYF	TGTGCCAGCAGTGAGCGCCTGACTAGCGGGGGGCAGGGTGGAAACATTCAGTACTTC
TRBV7-3	TRBJ2-3	TRBD2	.	CASSLMGGTDTQYF	TGTGCCAGCAGCTTAATGGGGGGGACAGATACGCAGTATTTT
TRBV30	TRBJ1-2	TRBD1	.	CAWSVGQGFGYTF	TGTGCCTGGAGTGTCGGACAGGGGTTTGGCTACACCTTC
TRBV5-6	TRBJ2-2	.	.	CASSRNRNTGELFF	TGTGCCAGCAGCCGGAACAGGAACACCGGGGAGCTGTTTTTT
TRBV19	TRBJ2-2	TRBD1	.	CATSDRAGELFF	TGTGCCACATCGGACAGGGCCGGGGAGCTGTTTTTT
TRBV20-1	TRBJ1-5	.	once	CSASRYPGTAGENQPQHF	TGCAGTGCTAGTAGGTATCCCGGGACTGCGGGAGAGAATCAGCCCCAGCATTTT
TRBV14	TRBJ1-3	.	.	CASRASGNTIYF	TGTGCCAGCAGGGCTTCTGGAAACACCATATATTTT
TRBV7-9	TRBJ2-7	.	.	CASSQGRSEQYF	TGTGCCAGCAGCCAGGGTCGCTCCGAGCAGTACTTC
TRBV5-4	TRBJ2-2	TRBD1	.	CASRTGQGALTGELFF	TGTGCCAGCAGGACCGGACAGGGGGCCTTGACCGGGGAGCTGTTTTTT
TRBV12-3/TRBV12-4	TRBJ1-6	.	few	CASRGYRSPLHF	TGTGCCAGCCGGGGGTATCGTTCACCCCTCCACTTT
TRBV12-3/TRBV12-4	TRBJ2-1	TRBD2	.	CASNPGGNEQFF	TGTGCCAGCAATCCGGGGGGCAATGAGCAGTTCTTC
TRBV11-2	TRBJ1-1	.	.	CASRVTGEAFF	TGTGCCAGCAGGGTCACAGGGGAAGCTTTCTTT
TRBV5-1	TRBJ1-1	.	once	CASTQGTEAFF	TGCGCCAGCACACAGGGCACTGAAGCTTTCTTT
TRBV5-6	TRBJ1-1	TRBD1	.	CASSLLGTGGNVHTEAFF	TGTGCCAGCAGCTTACTTGGGACAGGGGGGAATGTCCACACTGAAGCTTTCTTT
TRBV6-5	TRBJ1-6	.	.	CASSSSGLGNSPLHF	TGTGCCAGCAGCTCCTCGGGACTTGGGAATTCACCCCTCCACTTT
TRBV20-1	TRBJ1-2	.	few	CSGGRDGYTF	TGCAGTGGGGGGAGGGATGGCTACACCTTC
TRBV5-1	TRBJ1-4	.	.	CASSVSPGLGNEKLFF	TGCGCCAGCAGCGTGTCTCCAGGGTTGGGGAATGAAAAACTGTTTTTT
TRBV9	TRBJ2-2	TRBD1	.	CASSVGTGGNTGELFF	TGTGCCAGCAGCGTAGGGACAGGGGGGAACACCGGGGAGCTGTTTTTT
TRBV11-1	TRBJ2-3	.	.	CASSLWGYTQYF	TGTGCCAGCAGCTTATGGGGCTATACGCAGTATTTT
TRBV7-2	TRBJ2-5	.	.	CASRQQGGSETQYF	TGTGCCAGCCGACAGCAAGGGGGATCGGAGACCCAGTACTTC
TRBV4-1	TRBJ1-5	TRBD1	.	CASSLRDRDQPQHF	TGCGCCAGCAGCCTCCGGGACAGGGATCAGCCCCAGCATTTT
TRBV5-1	TRBJ1-2	.	few	CASSLVAGNYGYTF	TGCGCCAGCAGCTTGGTTGCGGGCAACTATGGCTACACCTTC
TRBV7-3	TRBJ2-1	TRBD2	.	CASSSQSGATYNEQFF	TGTGCCAGCAGCTCTCAGAGCGGGGCCACCTACAATGAGCAGTTCTTC
TRBV5-1	TRBJ2-7	TRBD2	.	CASSLVGTSTEQYF	TGCGCCAGCAGCTTGGTCGGGACTAGCACCGAGCAGTACTTC
TRBV6-5	TRBJ1-4	.	.	CASRDFNEKLFF	TGTGCCAGCAGGGACTTTAATGAAAAACTGTTTTTT
TRBV10-1	TRBJ1-3	.	.	CASLTVNGNTIYF	TGCGCCAGCCTCACAGTGAATGGAAACACCATATATTTT
TRBV12-3/TRBV12-4	TRBJ1-2	.	.	CASSPTGNYGYTF	TGTGCCAGCAGCCCTACAGGGAACTATGGCTACACCTTC
TRBV5-1	TRBJ2-3	.	.	CASSLGFVGLITDTQYF	TGCGCCAGCAGCTTGGGGTTTGTCGGGTTAATCACAGATACGCAGTATTTT
TRBV28	TRBJ1-2	.	.	CASVGGLYGYTF	TGTGCCAGCGTGGGGGGGCTCTATGGCTACACCTTC
TRBV7-9	TRBJ2-5	TRBD1	.	CASSSGTGTQETQYF	TGTGCCAGCAGTTCCGGGACAGGGACTCAAGAGACCCAGTACTTC
TRBV4-2	TRBJ2-5	.	.	CASRAQETQYF	TGTGCCAGCAGGGCCCAAGAGACCCAGTACTTC
TRBV3-1/TRBV3-2	TRBJ1-3	.	.	CASSLGGAVLGNTIYF	TGTGCCAGCAGCCTAGGCGGGGCGGTCCTTGGAAACACCATATATTTT
TRBV9	TRBJ1-5	.	.	CASSVGTDNQPQHF	TGTGCCAGCAGCGTCGGGACTGATAATCAGCCCCAGCATTTT
TRBV28	TRBJ1-5	.	.	CASSRGGLKPQHF	TGTGCCAGCAGTAGGGGGGGCCTAAAGCCCCAGCATTTT
TRBV27	TRBJ2-2	TRBD1	.	CASSRRDSLTGELFF	TGTGCCAGCAGCCGACGGGACAGCTTAACCGGGGAGCTGTTTTTT
TRBV3-1/TRBV3-2	TRBJ2-7	.	.	CASSFSYAGAAYEQYF	TGTGCCAGCAGTTTCAGCTACGCGGGGGCTGCCTACGAGCAGTACTTC
TRBV7-8	TRBJ2-3	TRBD2	.	CASSPGGANTDTQYF	TGTGCCAGCAGCCCGGGGGGGGCTAACACAGATACGCAGTATTTT
TRBV6-6	TRBJ2-7	.	.	CASSAGPRGEQYF	TGTGCCAGCAGCGCCGGGCCCAGGGGTGAGCAGTACTTC
TRBV6-6	TRBJ2-1	TRBD1	.	CASTRTGAEQFF	TGTGCCAGCACCCGGACAGGGGCGGAGCAGTTCTTC
TRBV9	TRBJ2-1	.	.	CASSVTSLSVNEQFF	TGTGCCAGCAGCGTAACTAGCCTTTCTGTGAATGAGCAGTTCTTC
TRBV7-8	TRBJ2-7	TRBD2	.	CASSLGASGFYEQYF	TGTGCCAGCAGCTTAGGTGCTAGCGGATTCTACGAGCAGTACTTC